The 13 T cell receptor beta chains listed next were all sequenced from one sample in a study of T-cell memory formation after mild COVID-19. MiXCR, run by TCRdb on the 5' RACE reads, gives a single entry per CDR3 protein. The sample consists of over 150,000 distinct CDR3 sequences, under 20% of them appearing once. Sequencing input: PBMCs or a T cell subset sorted from them (not recorded which). The receptors originated from a young man who had mild COVID-19 (a few samples of this study predate the infection). Cell type and time point are not known.

This clonotype was counted a few times. This sequence joins TRBV27 and TRBJ2-7; 9 bases align to TRBD1. Germline CDR1 and CDR2: MNHEY and SMNVEV (reference sequence). V lost 4 bases to trimming and J lost 4 bases; unmatched junction nucleotides: 11. This CDR3 comprises 16 residues. CDR3 coding DNA: TGTGCCAGCAGTTCAAGACCGGGACAGGGCGCATACGAGCAGTACTTC. Encoded protein: CASSSRPGQGAYEQYF.

This clonotype was seen a few times. The chain joins TRBV28 to TRBJ1-2, with D hard to call. The CDR3 is 15 amino acids. V was clipped by 6 bases and J by 3 bases, with 17 bases between them. The germline V gene has CDR1 MDHEN and CDR2 SYDVKM. The CDR3 loop is CASSSPSEGDYGYTF. In DNA form, the CDR3 reads TGTGCCAGCAGCTCCCCATCCGAGGGCGACTATGGCTACACCTTC.

This clonotype was counted a few times. The chain employs TRBV7-9 and TRBJ1-3; D unclear. The CDR3 has 15 amino acids. The V gene lost 3 bases and the J gene lost 0 bases, with 9 bases spanning the gap. Germline V gene sequence: CDR1 SEHNR, CDR2 FQNEAQ (reference sequence). CDR3 bases: TGTGCCAGCAGCTTTGGCAGGAGCTCTGGAAACACCATATATTTT. Encoded protein: CASSFGRSSGNTIYF.

CDR3 nucleotide sequence: TGTGCCAGCAGACCGACACGAATAACTGAAGCTTTCTTT. It codes for CASRPTRITEAFF. The rearrangement uses TRBV12-3 or TRBV12-4 and TRBJ1-1; D unclear. This CDR3 has 13 residues. V was shortened by 6 bases and J by 5 bases, with 13 bases between the two germline ends.

This clonotype was seen a few times. The chain uses TRBV6-2 or TRBV6-3 and TRBJ1-5; D possibly corresponds to TRBD1 (6 bases). There are 16 residues in the CDR3. Germline lookup yields CDR1 MNHEY and CDR2 SVGEGT. Trimming pared 4 bases from V and 0 bases from J, leaving 13 bases between. The CDR3 protein is CASSFEQGGSNQPQHF. The CDR3 DNA sequence: TGTGCCAGCAGTTTCGAACAGGGTGGTAGCAATCAGCCCCAGCATTTT.

The genes are TRBV12-3 or TRBV12-4 and TRBJ2-7, with 9 bases lining up with TRBD2. The CDR3 has 15 residues. V gave up 5 bases and J gave up 7 bases; unmatched junction bases: 12. CDR3 coding DNA: TGTGCCAGCAGTCCTAGGGCGGGGGGGGCTGAAGAGCAGTACTTC. It is translated as CASSPRAGGAEEQYF.

This clonotype was seen only a few times. The V gene is TRBV2, the J gene TRBJ1-1, with 8 bases that match TRBD1. Germline V gives CDR1 SNHLY, CDR2 FYNNEI. J lost 5 bases, V lost 1 base, and 0 bases had no gene match. CDR3 length equals 13 residues. CDR3 DNA sequence: TGTGCCAGCAGTGAAGGGACAGGGACTGAAGCTTTCTTT. This encodes CASSEGTGTEAFF. Complete variable domain (other parts from reference TRBV2 and TRBJ1-1): EPEVTQTPSHQVTQMGQEVILRCVPISNHLYFYWYRQILGQKVEFLVSFYNNEISEKSEIFDDQFSVERPDGSNFTLKIRSTKLEDSAMYFCASSEGTGTEAFFGQGTRLTVV.

The rearrangement uses TRBV18 and TRBJ2-5, with D hard to call. Trimming stripped 3 bases from V and 2 bases from J, with 7 bases between. This CDR3 spans 13 amino acids. The germline gives CDR1 KGHSH, CDR2 LQKENI. CDR3 sequence reads: CASSPNTQETQYF. In DNA form, the CDR3 reads TGTGCCAGCTCACCTAACACGCAAGAGACCCAGTACTTC.

This clonotype came up many times. The chain links TRBV11-2 to TRBJ2-5; 7 nucleotides agree with TRBD2. V shed 5 bases, J shed 5 bases, and the junction held 11 bases outside the gene matches. The CDR3 totals 15 residues. In germline, CDR1 is SGHAT, CDR2 FQNNGV. CDR3 loop: CASSPLGGGWETQYF. In nucleotides, the CDR3 is TGTGCCAGCAGCCCCCTAGGCGGGGGTTGGGAGACCCAGTACTTC.

This chain links TRBV7-9 with TRBJ1-1; TRBD1 matches 7 bases. The CDR3 is 15 amino acids. Germline V gives CDR1 SEHNR, CDR2 FQNEAQ (reference sequence). Trimming cost V 4 bases and J 4 bases; bases outside gene matches: 9. The DNA for the CDR3 is TGTGCCAGCAGCTCAGAGACAGGGTTCCGCACTGAAGCTTTCTTT. Translating it yields CASSSETGFRTEAFF.

The chain carries TRBV20-1 and TRBJ1-6; 8 positions agree with TRBD1. This CDR3 is built from 15 residues. After removal of 5 bases from V and 6 bases from J, the junction contained 9 bases not matched to a gene. CDR1 and CDR2 from the germline V gene are DFQATT and SNEGSKA (reference sequence). The CDR3 nucleotides read TGCAGTGCTTTCGGACAGGGCTTCCGTAATTCACCCCTCCACTTT. Translation: CSAFGQGFRNSPLHF.

The chain carries TRBV9 and TRBJ2-3, with D perhaps assigned TRBD1 or TRBD2 (5 bases each). V gave up 4 bases and J gave up 6 bases, with 9 bases separating them. CDR3 size: 12 residues. CDR1 and CDR2 (germline): SGDLS, YYNGEE. CDR3 sequence: CASSFEGDTQYF. The DNA of the CDR3 is TGTGCCAGCAGCTTCGAGGGGGATACGCAGTATTTT.

J is TRBJ2-3 and V is TRBV5-1; unclear D gene. Between the trimmed V and J ends, which lost 0 bases and 0 bases, there was a span of 11 bases. This CDR3 comprises 16 residues. From germline, CDR1 is SGHRS and CDR2 YFSETQ. CDR3 in DNA: TGCGCCAGCAGCTTGGCCAGCCAAGTCAGCACAGATACGCAGTATTTT. Protein product: CASSLASQVSTDTQYF.